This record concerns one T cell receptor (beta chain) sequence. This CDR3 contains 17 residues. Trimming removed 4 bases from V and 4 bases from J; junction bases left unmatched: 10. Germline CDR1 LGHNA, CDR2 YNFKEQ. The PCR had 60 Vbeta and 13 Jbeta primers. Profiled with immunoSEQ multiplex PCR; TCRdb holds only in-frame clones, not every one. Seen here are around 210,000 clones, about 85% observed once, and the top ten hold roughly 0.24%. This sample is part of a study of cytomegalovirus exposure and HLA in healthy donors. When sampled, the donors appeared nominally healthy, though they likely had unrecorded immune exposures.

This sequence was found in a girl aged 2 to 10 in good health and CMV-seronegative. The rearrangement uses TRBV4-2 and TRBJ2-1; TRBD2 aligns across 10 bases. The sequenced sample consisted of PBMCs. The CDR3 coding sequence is TGTGCCAGCAGCCCTAACCCGGGACTAGCGTCTTACAATGAGCAGTTCTTC. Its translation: CASSPNPGLASYNEQFF.